The 19 T cell receptor beta chains reported below all come from one sample, sequenced in a study of blood T cell repertoires in COVID-19. TCRdb's copy holds only in-frame clones and misses some; the assay was immunoSEQ multiplex PCR. This sample has 56,000 or so clones, with around 90% found just once. Sequenced sample: peripheral blood. The receptors shown here come from a woman aged 80 or over with active COVID-19.

The rearrangement joins TRBV4-2 to TRBJ1-1; D uncertain. Trimming removed 0 bases at V and 3 bases at J, with 11 bases between. Germline assignment: CDR1 LGHNA and CDR2 YNFKEQ. The CDR3 length is 15 residues. This CDR3 is CASSQDERPDTEAFF. CDR3 DNA sequence: TGTGCCAGCAGCCAAGATGAGAGGCCGGACACTGAAGCTTTCTTT.

This chain uses TRBV7-9 with TRBJ1-1, with D unclear. The CDR3 sequence is 11 residues long. The V gene's germline CDR1 is SEHNR and CDR2 FQNEAQ (reference sequence). Deletions cut 5 bases from V and 2 bases from J, with 3 bases between. Here the CDR3 reads CASSINTEAFF. The CDR3 DNA is TGTGCCAGCAGCATAAACACTGAAGCTTTCTTT.

This chain connects TRBV9 to TRBJ2-5, with 9 bases matching TRBD2. The CDR3 runs 15 residues. V shed 4 bases and J 2 bases; nucleotides not matched to a gene: 6. The germline CDR1 and CDR2 sequences are SGDLS and YYNGEE. The CDR3 spells CASSPGAGGQETQYF. CDR3 bases: TGTGCCAGCAGCCCCGGGGCGGGGGGGCAAGAGACCCAGTACTTC.

This rearrangement joins TRBV7-2 to TRBJ2-3, with 12 positions matching TRBD2. The CDR3 is 14 amino acids. Germline CDR1 is SGHTA and CDR2 is FQGNSA. The V segment lost 1 base and the J segment 13 bases; nucleotides outside the gene matches: 6. CDR3 in DNA: TGTGCCAGCAGCTTAGGCCTAGCGGGGGGGCCTGAGTATTTT. It specifies CASSLGLAGGPEYF.

The genes are TRBV5-1 and TRBJ2-1; 11 bases match TRBD2. The CDR3 length is 14 residues. CDR1 and CDR2 from the germline V gene are SGHRS and YFSETQ. V trimming: 2 bases; J trimming: 7 bases; junction bases outside the gene matches: 2. The CDR3 region has the DNA TGCGCCAGCAGCTTAGCTAGCGGGGGGAATGAGCAGTTCTTC. It codes for CASSLASGGNEQFF.

This clone was seen a single time. The rearrangement joins TRBV6-2 or TRBV6-3 to TRBJ2-7; D possibly corresponds to TRBD1 (5 bases). The CDR3 is 14 amino acids. Trimming removed 5 bases from V and 0 bases from J, with 11 bases in between. Germline V lookup: CDR1 MNHEY, CDR2 SVGEGT. The CDR3: CASSRAGLSYEQYF. CDR3 sequence (DNA): TGTGCCAGCAGTCGGGCAGGGCTCTCCTACGAGCAGTACTTC.

The V call is TRBV6-6, the J call TRBJ1-5, with 9 bases aligning to TRBD1. The CDR3 totals 14 residues. Trimming at V came to 5 bases and at J to 7 bases, leaving 6 bases not matched to a gene. Germline V gives CDR1 MNHNY, CDR2 SVGAGI (reference sequence). CDR3 residues: CASSPTGGGQPQHF. CDR3 DNA sequence: TGTGCCAGCAGTCCTACAGGGGGCGGACAGCCCCAGCATTTT.

The chain joins TRBV19 to TRBJ2-3; 12 bases align to TRBD2. V gave up 10 bases and J gave up 3 bases; unmatched junction bases: 5. The CDR3 covers 14 residues. Looked up from germline, CDR1 is LNHDA and CDR2 is SQIVND (reference sequence). The CDR3 DNA reads TGTGCCACATCGACTAGCGGGGGAACAGATACGCAGTATTTT. Its protein is CATSTSGGTDTQYF. Full variable domain (outside the CDR3, taken from reference TRBV19 and TRBJ2-3): DGGITQSPKYLFRKEGQNVTLSCEQNLNHDAMYWYRQDPGQGLRLIYYSQIVNDFQKGDIAEGYSVSREKKESFPLTVTSAQKNPTAFYLCATSTSGGTDTQYFGPGTRLTVL.

This clone is labeled as medium-sized. The rearrangement joins TRBV6-2 or TRBV6-3 to TRBJ2-7; weak D call: TRBD2 (7 bases). The length of the CDR3 is 17 residues. Trimming left V 2 bases short and J 6 bases short, with 23 bases between. Germline CDR1 is MNHEY and CDR2 is SVGEGT. The CDR3, as DNA: TGTGCCAGCAGTTACGACCGGGGGGCCCTCTTCCTAGGCGAGCAGTACTTC. Its protein is CASSYDRGALFLGEQYF.

This rearrangement joins TRBV7-2 to TRBJ2-3; 8 positions agree with TRBD2. The CDR3 loop spans 16 amino acids. The V and J ends lost 2 bases and 6 bases, in that order; junction bases with no gene match: 10. Looked up from germline, CDR1 is SGHTA and CDR2 is FQGNSA. The CDR3 nucleotides are TGTGCCAGCAGCTTATCGGCGGGGGGAGGTGAGGATACGCAGTATTTT. Translating gives CASSLSAGGGEDTQYF.

V and J are TRBV5-1 and TRBJ2-3, with TRBD2 matching over 13 bases. Trimming took 4 bases from V and 7 from J; bases not matched to a gene: 9. The V gene's germline CDR1 is SGHRS and CDR2 YFSETQ. This CDR3 is 16 amino acids long. CDR3 loop: CASSAITSGGANTQYF. CDR3 bases: TGCGCCAGCAGCGCGATCACTAGCGGGGGGGCAAATACGCAGTATTTT.

V is TRBV11-2 and J is TRBJ2-7; 9 nucleotides agree with TRBD1. After removal of 0 bases from V and 2 bases from J, the junction contained 2 bases not matched to a gene. Germline V gene lookup returns CDR1 SGHAT and CDR2 FQNNGV. This CDR3 comprises 15 residues. CDR3 residues: CASSLERTGAYEQYF. The CDR3 coding sequence is TGTGCCAGCAGCTTAGAGAGGACAGGGGCCTACGAGCAGTACTTC.

The gene calls are TRBV19 and TRBJ2-1; 12 bases fit TRBD1. Germline values: CDR1 LNHDA, CDR2 SQIVND (reference sequence). The V and J ends lost 6 bases and 0 bases, in that order; junction bases with no gene match: 6. The CDR3 sequence is 17 residues long. The CDR3 loop is CASRPGTGGRSYNEQFF. For the CDR3, the DNA is TGTGCCAGTAGACCTGGGACAGGGGGCCGCTCCTACAATGAGCAGTTCTTC.

This sequence joins TRBV4-2 and TRBJ2-3, with 8 positions matching TRBD2. The CDR3 length is 15 residues. The V gene's germline CDR1 is LGHNA and CDR2 YNFKEQ. Trimming cost V 0 bases and J 8 bases; bases outside gene matches: 7. Here the CDR3 reads CASSQEWSGGGTQYF. CDR3 DNA: TGTGCCAGCAGCCAAGAATGGAGCGGGGGTGGTACGCAGTATTTT.

This chain uses TRBV28 with TRBJ2-7; TRBD2 aligns across 8 bases. Trimming at V came to 5 bases and at J to 2 bases, leaving 11 bases not matched to a gene. CDR1 and CDR2 (germline): MDHEN, SYDVKM. The CDR3 is 16 residues long. This CDR3 is CASSLRLARKAYEQYF. The CDR3, as DNA: TGTGCCAGCAGTCTTAGACTAGCGAGGAAGGCCTACGAGCAGTACTTC.

The rearrangement links TRBV5-4 to TRBJ2-3; weak D call: TRBD1 (7 bases). Germline V CDR1 and CDR2: SGHNT, YYREEE (reference sequence). The V end was cut by 3 bases, the J end by 0 bases, with 11 bases between. The length of the CDR3 is 15 residues. The CDR3 DNA reads as TGTGCCAGCAGCTCGACAGGGACTAGCACAGATACGCAGTATTTT. Amino acid sequence: CASSSTGTSTDTQYF.

The rearrangement uses TRBV5-4 and TRBJ2-5; D gene unclear. Germline values: CDR1 SGHNT, CDR2 YYREEE (reference sequence). CDR3 length: 12 residues. Trimming cost V 0 bases and J 3 bases, with 3 bases left between them. CDR3 in DNA: TGTGCCAGCAGCTTGGCCGAAGAGACCCAGTACTTC. This encodes CASSLAEETQYF. Based on the CDR3 plus reference TRBV5-4 and TRBJ2-5, the full variable domain is ETGVTQSPTHLIKTRGQQVTLRCSSQSGHNTVSWYQQALGQGPQFIFQYYREEENGRGNFPPRFSGLQFPNYSSELNVNALELDDSALYLCASSLAEETQYFGPGTRLLVL.

The CDR3 spells CASSQDLGNTIYF. CDR3 nucleotides: TGCGCCAGCAGCCAAGATCTTGGAAACACCATATATTTT. V usage is TRBV4-3 and J usage is TRBJ1-3; D not resolved. V was pared by 0 bases and J by 3 bases, with 3 bases between. This CDR3 region has 13 residues. Per germline, CDR1 LGHNA and CDR2 YSLEER.

V is TRBV2 and J is TRBJ1-1; a possible D gene is TRBD1 (6 bases). Trimming took off 8 bases at V and 4 bases at J, with 20 bases between the two ends. This CDR3 comprises 15 residues. Germline V gives CDR1 SNHLY, CDR2 FYNNEI. The DNA of the CDR3 is TGTGCCAGCTCCCCCCGGGGGGCCGGGGGCACTGAAGCTTTCTTT. Amino acid sequence: CASSPRGAGGTEAFF.